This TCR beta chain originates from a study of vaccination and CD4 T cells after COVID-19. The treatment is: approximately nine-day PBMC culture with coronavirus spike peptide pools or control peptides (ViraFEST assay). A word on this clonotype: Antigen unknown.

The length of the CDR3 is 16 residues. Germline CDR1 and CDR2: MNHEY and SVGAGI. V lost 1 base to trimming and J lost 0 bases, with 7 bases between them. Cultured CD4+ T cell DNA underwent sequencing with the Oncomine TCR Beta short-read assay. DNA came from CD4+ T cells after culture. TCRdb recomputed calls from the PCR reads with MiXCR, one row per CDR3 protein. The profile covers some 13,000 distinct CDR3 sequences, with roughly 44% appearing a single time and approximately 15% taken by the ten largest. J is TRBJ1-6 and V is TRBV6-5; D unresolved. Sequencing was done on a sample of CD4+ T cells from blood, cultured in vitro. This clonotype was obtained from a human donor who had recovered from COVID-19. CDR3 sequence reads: CASSYLGSSYNSPLHF. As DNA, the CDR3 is TGTGCCAGCAGTTACTTGGGGAGCTCCTATAATTCACCCCTCCACTTT.